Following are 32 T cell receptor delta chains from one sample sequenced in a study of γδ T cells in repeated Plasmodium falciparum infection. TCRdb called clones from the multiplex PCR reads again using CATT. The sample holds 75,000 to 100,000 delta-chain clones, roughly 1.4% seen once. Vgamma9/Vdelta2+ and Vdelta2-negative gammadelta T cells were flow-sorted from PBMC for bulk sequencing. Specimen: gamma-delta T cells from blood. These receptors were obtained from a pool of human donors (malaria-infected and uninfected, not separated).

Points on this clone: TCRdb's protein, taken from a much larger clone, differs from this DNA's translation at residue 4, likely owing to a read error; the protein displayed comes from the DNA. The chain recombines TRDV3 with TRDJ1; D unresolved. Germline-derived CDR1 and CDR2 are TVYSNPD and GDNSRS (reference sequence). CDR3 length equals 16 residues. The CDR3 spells CAFSGGTMKYTDKLIF. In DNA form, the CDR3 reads TGTGCATTCTCGGGCGGGACAATGAAGTACACCGATAAACTCATCTTT.

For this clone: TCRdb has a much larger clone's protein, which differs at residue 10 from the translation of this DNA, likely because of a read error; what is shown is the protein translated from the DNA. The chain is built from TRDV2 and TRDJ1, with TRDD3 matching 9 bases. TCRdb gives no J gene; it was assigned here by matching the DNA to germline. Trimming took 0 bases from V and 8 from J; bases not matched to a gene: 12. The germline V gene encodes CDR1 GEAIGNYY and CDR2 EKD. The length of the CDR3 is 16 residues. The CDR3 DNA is TGTGCCTGTGACACCGGGACTGGGGGACACGCGGAAAAACTCATCTTT. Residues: CACDTGTGGHAEKLIF.

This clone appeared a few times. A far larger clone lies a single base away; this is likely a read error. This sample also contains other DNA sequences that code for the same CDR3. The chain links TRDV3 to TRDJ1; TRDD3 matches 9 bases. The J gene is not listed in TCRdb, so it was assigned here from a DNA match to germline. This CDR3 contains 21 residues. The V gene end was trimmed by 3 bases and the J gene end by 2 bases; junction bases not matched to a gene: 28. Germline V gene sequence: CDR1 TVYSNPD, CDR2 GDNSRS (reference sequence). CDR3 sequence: CAFPDTLLGDPNHSYTDKLIF. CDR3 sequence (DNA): TGTGCCTTCCCTGATACCCTACTGGGGGACCCAAATCACTCGTATACCGATAAACTCATCTTT. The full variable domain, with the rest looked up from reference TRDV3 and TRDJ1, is CDKVTQSSPDQTVASGSEVVLLCTYDTVYSNPDLFWYRIRPDYSFQFVFYGDNSRSEGADFTQGRFSVKHILTQKAFHLVISPVRTEDSATYYCAFPDTLLGDPNHSYTDKLIFGKGTRVTVEP.

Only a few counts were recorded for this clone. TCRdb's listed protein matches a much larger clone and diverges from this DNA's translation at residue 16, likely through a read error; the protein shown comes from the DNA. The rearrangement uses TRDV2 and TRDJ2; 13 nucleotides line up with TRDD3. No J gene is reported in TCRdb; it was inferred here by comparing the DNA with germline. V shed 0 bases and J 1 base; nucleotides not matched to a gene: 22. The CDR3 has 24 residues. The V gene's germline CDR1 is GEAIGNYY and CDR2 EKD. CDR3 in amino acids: CACDTGFVTGGYANWTFLTAQLFF. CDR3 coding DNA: TGTGCCTGTGACACCGGATTCGTTACTGGGGGATACGCGAATTGGACTTTTTTGACAGCACAACTCTTCTTT.

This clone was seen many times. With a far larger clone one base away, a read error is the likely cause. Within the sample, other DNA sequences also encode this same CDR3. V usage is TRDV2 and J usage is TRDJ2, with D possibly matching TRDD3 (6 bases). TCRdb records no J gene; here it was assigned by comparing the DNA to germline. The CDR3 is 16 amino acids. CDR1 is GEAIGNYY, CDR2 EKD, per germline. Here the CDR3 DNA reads TGTGCCTGTGACACGAAGGGGGAAGCTTTGACAGCGCAACTCTTCTTT. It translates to CACDTKGEALTAQLFF.

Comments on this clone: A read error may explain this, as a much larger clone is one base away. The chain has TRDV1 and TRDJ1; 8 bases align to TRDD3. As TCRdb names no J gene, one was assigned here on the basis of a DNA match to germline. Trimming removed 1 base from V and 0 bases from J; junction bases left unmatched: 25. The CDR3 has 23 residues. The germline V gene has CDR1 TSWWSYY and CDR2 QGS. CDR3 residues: CALGEPFRGPNEYWGFHTDKLIF. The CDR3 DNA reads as TGTGCTCTTGGGGAACCCTTCCGGGGGCCTAACGAGTACTGGGGGTTTCACACCGATAAACTCATCTTT.

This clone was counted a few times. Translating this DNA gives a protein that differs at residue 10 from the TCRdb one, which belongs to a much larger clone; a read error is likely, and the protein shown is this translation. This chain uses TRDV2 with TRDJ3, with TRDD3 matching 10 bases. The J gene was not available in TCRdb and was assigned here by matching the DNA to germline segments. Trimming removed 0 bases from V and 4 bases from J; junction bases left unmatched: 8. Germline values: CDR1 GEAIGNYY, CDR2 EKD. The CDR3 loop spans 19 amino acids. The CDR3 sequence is CACDTILGDGRWDTRQMFF. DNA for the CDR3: TGTGCCTGTGACACCATACTGGGGGATGGGAGGTGGGACACCCGACAGATGTTTTTC.

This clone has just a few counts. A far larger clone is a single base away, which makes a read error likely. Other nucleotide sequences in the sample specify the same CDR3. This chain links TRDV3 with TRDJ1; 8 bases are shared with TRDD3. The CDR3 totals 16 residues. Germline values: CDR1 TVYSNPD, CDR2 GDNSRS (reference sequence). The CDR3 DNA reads TGTGCCTTTTTCGGGATACGCACCTCGTACACCGATAAGCTCATCTTT. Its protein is CAFFGIRTSYTDKLIF.

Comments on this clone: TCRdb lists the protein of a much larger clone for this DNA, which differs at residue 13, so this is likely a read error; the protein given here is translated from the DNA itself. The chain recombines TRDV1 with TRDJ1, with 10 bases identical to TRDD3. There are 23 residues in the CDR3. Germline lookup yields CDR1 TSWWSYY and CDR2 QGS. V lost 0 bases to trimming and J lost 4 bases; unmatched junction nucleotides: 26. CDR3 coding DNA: TGTGCTCTTGGGGAACTTGAGTACTGGGGGATCTATAGGGGTCCTCCTGGCGGCGATAAACTCATCTTT. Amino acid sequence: CALGELEYWGIYRGPPGGDKLIF.

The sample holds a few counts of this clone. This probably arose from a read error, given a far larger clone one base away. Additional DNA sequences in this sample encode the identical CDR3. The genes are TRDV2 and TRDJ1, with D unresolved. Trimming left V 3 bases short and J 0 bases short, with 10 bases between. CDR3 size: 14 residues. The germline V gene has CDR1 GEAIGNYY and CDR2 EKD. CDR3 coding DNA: TGTGCCTGTGACTCTCGGTCTTACACCGATAAACTCATCTTT. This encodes CACDSRSYTDKLIF.

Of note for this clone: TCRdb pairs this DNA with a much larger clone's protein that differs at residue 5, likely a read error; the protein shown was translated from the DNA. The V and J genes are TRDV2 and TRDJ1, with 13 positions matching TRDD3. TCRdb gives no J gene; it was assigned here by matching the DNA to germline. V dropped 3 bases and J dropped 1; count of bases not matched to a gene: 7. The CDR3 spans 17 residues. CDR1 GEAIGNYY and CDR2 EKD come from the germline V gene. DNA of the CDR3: TGTGCCTGTGACGGCCTACTGGGGGATACGGGCACCGATAAACTCATCTTT. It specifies CACDGLLGDTGTDKLIF.

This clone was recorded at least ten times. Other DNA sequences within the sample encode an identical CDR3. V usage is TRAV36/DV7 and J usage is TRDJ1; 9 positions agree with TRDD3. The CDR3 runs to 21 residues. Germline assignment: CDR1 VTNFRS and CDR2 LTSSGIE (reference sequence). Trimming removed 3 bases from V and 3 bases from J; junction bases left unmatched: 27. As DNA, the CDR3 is TGTGCTGTGGGACCGCATTCCTACTCAACTCGGGGGATACATCTCCCCGATAAACTCATCTTT. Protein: CAVGPHSYSTRGIHLPDKLIF.

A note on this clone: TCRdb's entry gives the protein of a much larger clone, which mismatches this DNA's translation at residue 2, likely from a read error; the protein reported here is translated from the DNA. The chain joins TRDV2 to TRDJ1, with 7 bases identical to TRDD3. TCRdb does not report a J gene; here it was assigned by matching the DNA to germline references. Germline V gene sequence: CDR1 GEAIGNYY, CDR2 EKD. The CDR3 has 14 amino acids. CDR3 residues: CSCDTLVLGDKLIF. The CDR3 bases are TGTTCCTGTGACACTTTGGTACTGGGGGATAAACTCATCTTT.

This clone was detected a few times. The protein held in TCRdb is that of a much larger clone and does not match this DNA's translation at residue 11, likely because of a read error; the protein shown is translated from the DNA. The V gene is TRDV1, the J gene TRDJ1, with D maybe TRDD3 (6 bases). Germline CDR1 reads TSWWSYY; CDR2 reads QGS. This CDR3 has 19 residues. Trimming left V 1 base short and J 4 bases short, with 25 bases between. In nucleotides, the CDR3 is TGTGCTCTTGGGGAACAAAGCGTAATGGGGGGTACCCCCCTCGATAAACTCATCTTT. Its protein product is CALGEQSVMGGTPLDKLIF.

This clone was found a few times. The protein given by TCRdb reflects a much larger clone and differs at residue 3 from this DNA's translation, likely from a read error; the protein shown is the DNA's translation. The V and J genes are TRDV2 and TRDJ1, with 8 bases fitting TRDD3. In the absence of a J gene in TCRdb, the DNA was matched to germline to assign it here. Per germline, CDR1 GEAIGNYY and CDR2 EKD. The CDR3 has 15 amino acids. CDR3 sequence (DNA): TGTGCCAGTGACCTACTGGGGGGCGACACCGATAAACTCATCTTT. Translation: CASDLLGGDTDKLIF.

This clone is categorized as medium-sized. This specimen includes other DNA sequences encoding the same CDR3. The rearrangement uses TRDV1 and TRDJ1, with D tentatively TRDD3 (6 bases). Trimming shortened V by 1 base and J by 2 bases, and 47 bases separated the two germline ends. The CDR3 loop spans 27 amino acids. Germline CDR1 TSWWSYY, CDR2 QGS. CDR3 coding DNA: TGTGCTCTTGGGGAACCTGTCTCCTATAAACTCACTCATACTATCTGGTGGCACACATGGGGGACCGATAAACTCATCTTT. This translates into CALGEPVSYKLTHTIWWHTWGTDKLIF.

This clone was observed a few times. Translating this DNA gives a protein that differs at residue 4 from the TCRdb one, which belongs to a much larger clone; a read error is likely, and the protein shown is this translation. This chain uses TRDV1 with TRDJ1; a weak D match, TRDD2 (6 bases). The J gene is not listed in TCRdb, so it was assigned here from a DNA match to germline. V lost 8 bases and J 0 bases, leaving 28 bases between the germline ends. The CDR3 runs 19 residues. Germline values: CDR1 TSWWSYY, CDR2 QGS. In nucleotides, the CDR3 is TGTGCTCTTAGGGCCTTCCGAAGACCTCCCGGACCGTACACCGATAAACTCATCTTT. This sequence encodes CALRAFRRPPGPYTDKLIF.

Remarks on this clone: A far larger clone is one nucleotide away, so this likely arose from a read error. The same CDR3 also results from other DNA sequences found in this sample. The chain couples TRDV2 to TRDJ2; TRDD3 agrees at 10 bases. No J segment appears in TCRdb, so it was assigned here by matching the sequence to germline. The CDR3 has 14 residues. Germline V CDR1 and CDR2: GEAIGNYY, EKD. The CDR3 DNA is TGTGCTTGTGATCCACTGGGGGATACAGCACAACTCTTCTTT. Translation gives CACDPLGDTAQLFF.

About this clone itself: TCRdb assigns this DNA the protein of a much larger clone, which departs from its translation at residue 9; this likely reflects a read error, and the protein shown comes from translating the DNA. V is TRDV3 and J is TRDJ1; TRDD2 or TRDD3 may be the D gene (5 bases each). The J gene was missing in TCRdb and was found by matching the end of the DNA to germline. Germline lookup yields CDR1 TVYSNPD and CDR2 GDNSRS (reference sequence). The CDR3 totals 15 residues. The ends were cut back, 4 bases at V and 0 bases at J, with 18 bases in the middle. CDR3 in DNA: TGTGCCTCCTACCGGAACCGGGGAGACACCGATAAACTCATCTTT. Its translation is CASYRNRGDTDKLIF.

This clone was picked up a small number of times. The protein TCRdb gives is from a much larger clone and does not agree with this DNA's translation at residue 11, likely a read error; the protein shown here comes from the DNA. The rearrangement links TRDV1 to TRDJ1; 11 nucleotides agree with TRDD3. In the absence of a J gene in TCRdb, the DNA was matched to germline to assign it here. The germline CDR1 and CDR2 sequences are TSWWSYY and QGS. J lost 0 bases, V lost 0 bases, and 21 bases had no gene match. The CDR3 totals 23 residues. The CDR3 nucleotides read TGTGCTCTTGGGGAACTATTTTCTAAGGATCAGATGGGGGATACGCCTTACACCGATAAACTCATCTTT. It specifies CALGELFSKDQMGDTPYTDKLIF.

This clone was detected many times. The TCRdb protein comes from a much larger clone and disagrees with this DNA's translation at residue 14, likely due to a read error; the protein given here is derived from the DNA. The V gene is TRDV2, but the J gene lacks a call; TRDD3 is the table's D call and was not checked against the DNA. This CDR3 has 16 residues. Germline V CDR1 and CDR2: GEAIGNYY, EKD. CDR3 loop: CACDRLGDTLTAQPFF. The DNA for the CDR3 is TGTGCCTGTGACAGACTGGGGGATACGTTGACAGCACAACCCTTCTTT.

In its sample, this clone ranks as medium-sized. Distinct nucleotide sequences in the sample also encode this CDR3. Here the CDR3 reads CACDTLTGGSYTDKLIF. CDR3 nucleotide sequence: TGTGCCTGTGACACCCTAACTGGGGGTTCTTACACCGATAAACTCATCTTT. The chain uses TRDV2 and TRDJ1, with 8 bases fitting TRDD3. CDR1 is GEAIGNYY and CDR2 is EKD in the germline V gene. V gave up 0 bases and J gave up 0 bases; unmatched junction bases: 8. This CDR3 is 17 amino acids long.

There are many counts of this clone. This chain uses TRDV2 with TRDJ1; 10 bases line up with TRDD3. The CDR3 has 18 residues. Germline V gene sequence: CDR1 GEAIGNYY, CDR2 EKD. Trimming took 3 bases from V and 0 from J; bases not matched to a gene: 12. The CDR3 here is CACDSLGDNSLYTDKLIF. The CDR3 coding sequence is TGTGCCTGTGACTCTCTGGGGGATAATTCTTTGTACACCGATAAACTCATCTTT.

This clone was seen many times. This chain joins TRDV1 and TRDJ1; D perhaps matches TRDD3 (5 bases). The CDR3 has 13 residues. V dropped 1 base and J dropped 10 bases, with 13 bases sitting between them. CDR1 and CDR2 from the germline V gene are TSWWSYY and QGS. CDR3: CALGEPPGWRLIF. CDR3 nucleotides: TGTGCTCTTGGGGAACCTCCGGGATGGAGACTCATCTTT.

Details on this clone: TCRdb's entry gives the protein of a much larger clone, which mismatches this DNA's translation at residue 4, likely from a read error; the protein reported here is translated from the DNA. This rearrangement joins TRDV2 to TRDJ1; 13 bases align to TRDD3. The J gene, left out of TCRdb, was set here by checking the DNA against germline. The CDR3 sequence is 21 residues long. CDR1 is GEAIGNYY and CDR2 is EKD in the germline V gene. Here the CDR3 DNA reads TGTGCCTGTGGCACCGTTACTGGGGGATACGCCGAGCGGAAGGACACCGATAAACTCATCTTT. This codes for CACGTVTGGYAERKDTDKLIF.

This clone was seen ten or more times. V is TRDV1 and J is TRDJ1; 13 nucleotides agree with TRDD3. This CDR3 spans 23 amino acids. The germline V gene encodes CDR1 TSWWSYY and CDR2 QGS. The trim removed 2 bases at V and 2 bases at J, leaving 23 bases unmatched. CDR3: CALGECRGFPAALLGDTTDKLIF. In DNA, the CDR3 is TGTGCTCTTGGGGAATGTCGAGGCTTCCCTGCCGCGCTACTGGGGGATACGACCGATAAACTCATCTTT.

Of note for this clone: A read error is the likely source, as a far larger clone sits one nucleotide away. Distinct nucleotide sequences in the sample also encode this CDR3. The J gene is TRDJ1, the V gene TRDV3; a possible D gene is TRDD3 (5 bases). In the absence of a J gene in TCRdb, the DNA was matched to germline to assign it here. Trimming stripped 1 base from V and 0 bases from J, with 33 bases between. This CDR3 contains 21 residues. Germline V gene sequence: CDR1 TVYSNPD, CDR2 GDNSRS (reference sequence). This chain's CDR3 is CAFTPCGSSMGDTCYTDKLIF. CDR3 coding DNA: TGTGCCTTTACCCCTTGCGGATCGTCAATGGGCGATACATGCTACACCGATAAACTCATCTTT.

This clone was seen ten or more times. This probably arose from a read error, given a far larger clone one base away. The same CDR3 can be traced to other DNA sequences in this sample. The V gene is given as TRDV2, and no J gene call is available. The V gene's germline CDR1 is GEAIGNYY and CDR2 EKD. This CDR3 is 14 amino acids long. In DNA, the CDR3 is TGTGCCTGTGACACCTTTGCTTTGACAGCACAACTCTTCTTC. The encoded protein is CACDTFALTAQLFF.

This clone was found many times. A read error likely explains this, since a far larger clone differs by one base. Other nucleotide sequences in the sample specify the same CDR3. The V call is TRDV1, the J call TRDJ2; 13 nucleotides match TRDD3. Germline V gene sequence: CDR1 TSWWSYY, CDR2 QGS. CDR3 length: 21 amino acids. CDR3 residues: CALVGALLILGDTLLTAQLFF. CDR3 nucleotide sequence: TGTGCTCTTGTGGGGGCCCTACTCATACTGGGGGATACGCTTTTGACGGCACAACTCTTCTTT.

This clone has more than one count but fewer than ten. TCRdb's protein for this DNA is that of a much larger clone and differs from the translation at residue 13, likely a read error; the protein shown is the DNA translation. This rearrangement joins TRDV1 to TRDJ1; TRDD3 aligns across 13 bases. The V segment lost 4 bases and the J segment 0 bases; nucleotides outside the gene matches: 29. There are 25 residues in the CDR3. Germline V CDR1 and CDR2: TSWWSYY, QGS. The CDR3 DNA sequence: TGTGCTCTTGGGGTCCCATTCCCCGCCCTTTCCTACGTTACTGGGGGATACGAATACACCGATAAACTCATCTTT. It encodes CALGVPFPALSYVTGGYEYTDKLIF.

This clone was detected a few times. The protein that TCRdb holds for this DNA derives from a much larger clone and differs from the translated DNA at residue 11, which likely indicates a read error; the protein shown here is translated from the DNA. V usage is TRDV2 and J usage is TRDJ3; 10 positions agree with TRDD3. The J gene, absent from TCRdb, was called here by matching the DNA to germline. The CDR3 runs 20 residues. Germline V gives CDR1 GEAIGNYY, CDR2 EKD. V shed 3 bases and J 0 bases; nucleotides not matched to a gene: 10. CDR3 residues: CACDLLLGDAGSWDTRQMFF. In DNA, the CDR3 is TGTGCCTGTGACCTCTTACTGGGGGATGCGGGCTCCTGGGACACCCGACAGATGTTTTTC.

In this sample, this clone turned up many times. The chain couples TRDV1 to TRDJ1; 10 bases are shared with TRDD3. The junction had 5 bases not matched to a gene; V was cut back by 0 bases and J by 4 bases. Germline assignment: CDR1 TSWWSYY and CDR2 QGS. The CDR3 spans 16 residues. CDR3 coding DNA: TGTGCTCTTGGGGAACTACGCTGGGGGATAATCGATAAACTCATCTTT. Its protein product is CALGELRWGIIDKLIF.